Below, one T cell receptor (beta chain) is given with its context. What it binds is unknown. This entry is derived from a study of graft-versus-host responses after intestinal transplantation. Background on the study: Transplants were multivisceral, liver-intestinal, or isolated intestinal.

Profiled with immunoSEQ multiplex PCR; TCRdb holds only in-frame clones, not every one. The sample has tens of thousands of clones, approximately 88% seen once. General observations from the study: Early post-transplant falls in HvG clones accompanied the peak levels of circulating GvH clones. Patients who carried graft-donor T cell macrochimerism also had high graft-versus-host to host-versus-graft clonal ratios in their allografts. Researchers found GvH clones in recipient marrow, and some showed up first in ileum or blood.

CDR3 length: 18 amino acids. Germline V lookup: CDR1 SGHRS, CDR2 YFSETQ. The trim removed 1 base at V and 6 bases at J, leaving 12 bases unmatched. This specimen was unstimulated CD4+ T cells sorted from spleen or lymph node cells, taken before transplant. The clonotype originates from a human donor who was the organ donor for an intestinal transplant. The gene calls are TRBV5-1 and TRBJ2-3; 12 nucleotides align to TRBD2. DNA for the CDR3: TGCGCCAGCAGCTTGCGGTATATGACTAGCGGGAGTGGTGATACGCAGTATTTT. Translating gives CASSLRYMTSGSGDTQYF.